Below, 13 T cell receptor beta chains from the same sample are listed, as sequenced in a study of cytomegalovirus exposure and HLA in healthy donors. Amplification used 60 Vbeta primers and 13 Jbeta primers. Assay: immunoSEQ multiplex PCR; the TCRdb copy retains only in-frame clones and omits some. The sample consists of 250,000 to 300,000 clones, about 93% of them appearing once. What was sequenced was PBMCs. The receptors originated from a girl aged 2 to 9 in good health and CMV-seronegative.

The chain couples TRBV7-6 to TRBJ2-5, with 11 nucleotides matching TRBD2. J lost 4 bases, V lost 6 bases, and 4 bases had no gene match. The germline V gene has CDR1 SGHVS and CDR2 FNYEAQ. There are 14 residues in the CDR3. The chain's CDR3 is CASSVLAGGETQYF. For the CDR3, the DNA is TGTGCCAGCAGTGTCCTAGCGGGGGGAGAGACCCAGTACTTC.

J is TRBJ1-5 and V is TRBV7-5. TRBV7-5 corresponds to a pseudogene. The CDR3 extends over 16 amino acids. The CDR3 coding sequence is TGTGTCAGAAGCTCTGGACGGAGGGGCTGCAATCAGCCCCAGCATTTT. Residues: CVRSSGRRGCNQPQHF.

V and J are TRBV19 and TRBJ1-1; D might be TRBD1 (5 bases). Germline V CDR1 and CDR2: LNHDA, SQIVND (reference sequence). Trimming removed 1 base at V and 0 bases at J, with 12 bases between. The CDR3 length is 16 residues. CDR3 loop: CASSIGWTSMNTEAFF. CDR3 nucleotides: TGTGCCAGTAGTATAGGCTGGACAAGCATGAACACTGAAGCTTTCTTT.

Note on this clone: Distinct nucleotide sequences in the sample also encode this CDR3. The chain uses TRBV5-4 and TRBJ1-1; weak D call: TRBD1 (6 bases). Deletions cut 4 bases from V and 0 bases from J, with 10 bases between. Germline loops: CDR1 SGHNT, CDR2 YYREEE (reference sequence). The CDR3 spans 14 residues. DNA for the CDR3: TGTGCCAGCAGCCTGACAGGCTTGAACACTGAAGCTTTCTTT. This gives the protein CASSLTGLNTEAFF.

The chain is built from TRBV28 and TRBJ1-1; D unclear. Germline loops: CDR1 MDHEN, CDR2 SYDVKM. V shed 11 bases and J shed 13 bases, with 11 bases lying between them. The length of the CDR3 is 8 residues. The CDR3 here is CASHYSFF. The CDR3 nucleotides read TGTGCCTCACACTATAGTTTCTTT.

The V and J genes are TRBV7-9 and TRBJ1-6; 7 nucleotides line up with TRBD1. The germline V gene has CDR1 SEHNR and CDR2 FQNEAQ (reference sequence). This CDR3 has 14 residues. V gave up 1 base and J gave up 11 bases; unmatched junction bases: 5. The DNA for the CDR3 is TGTGCCAGCAGCTTAGAACAGGGGAAGCCACCCCTCCACTTT. The encoded protein is CASSLEQGKPPLHF.

The V call is TRBV19, the J call TRBJ1-2; D perhaps matches TRBD1 (6 bases). The V gene's germline CDR1 is LNHDA and CDR2 SQIVND (reference sequence). This CDR3 is built from 16 residues. The ends were cut back, 6 bases at V and 4 bases at J, with 21 bases in the middle. Here the CDR3 DNA reads TGTGCCAGTAGGGACCCGGGACACCCAACCTTCTATGGCTACACCTTC. This translates into CASRDPGHPTFYGYTF.

The chain couples TRBV5-4 to TRBJ1-1; 8 nucleotides line up with TRBD1. CDR3 length: 12 amino acids. V gave up 3 bases and J gave up 8 bases; unmatched junction bases: 3. Germline assignment: CDR1 SGHNT and CDR2 YYREEE (reference sequence). CDR3: CASSWDRREAFF. CDR3 in DNA: TGTGCCAGCAGCTGGGACAGGAGAGAAGCTTTCTTT.

The rearrangement uses TRBV28 and TRBJ2-3; TRBD1 matches 8 bases. Trimming cost V 8 bases and J 5 bases; bases outside gene matches: 6. CDR1 MDHEN and CDR2 SYDVKM come from the germline V gene. The CDR3 has 13 residues. The CDR3 here is CASATGVIDTQYF. Written as DNA, the CDR3 is TGTGCCAGCGCGACAGGGGTTATAGATACGCAGTATTTT. Full variable domain (remainder filled in from reference TRBV28 and TRBJ2-3): DVKVTQSSRYLVKRTGEKVFLECVQDMDHENMFWYRQDPGLGLRLIYFSYDVKMKEKGDIPEGYSVSREKKERFSLILESASTNQTSMYLCASATGVIDTQYFGPGTRLTVL.

The chain is built from TRBV4-1 and TRBJ1-5; D is perhaps TRBD1 (6 bases). The CDR3 is made up of 15 amino acids. Germline assignment: CDR1 MGHRA and CDR2 YSYEKL. V lost 2 bases, J lost 5 bases, and 13 bases lay in between. This chain's CDR3 is CASSQPRGADQPQHF. In nucleotides, the CDR3 is TGCGCCAGCAGCCAACCCCGGGGGGCAGATCAGCCCCAGCATTTT.

This clone showed up just once. V and J are TRBV27 and TRBJ1-2, with 7 nucleotides matching TRBD1. Looked up from germline, CDR1 is MNHEY and CDR2 is SMNVEV (reference sequence). The V gene end was trimmed by 7 bases and the J gene end by 8 bases; junction bases not matched to a gene: 10. The CDR3 totals 13 residues. CDR3 region: CASKPGQVGGYTF. The CDR3 DNA is TGTGCCAGCAAACCCGGACAGGTTGGAGGCTACACCTTC.

The chain employs TRBV30 and TRBJ1-1; D remains ambiguous. Trimming cost V 0 bases and J 4 bases, with 15 bases left between them. This CDR3 is built from 15 residues. Germline-derived CDR1 and CDR2 are GTSNPN and SVGIG (reference sequence). Here the CDR3 reads CAWSVLSLSFTEAFF. CDR3 nucleotide sequence: TGTGCCTGGAGTGTACTATCGTTGTCGTTCACTGAAGCTTTCTTT. Combining the CDR3 with reference TRBV30 and TRBJ1-1 gives the whole variable domain SQTIHQWPATLVQPVGSPLSLECTVEGTSNPNLYWYRQAAGRGLQLLFYSVGIGQISSEVPQNLSASRPQDRQFILSSKKLLLSDSGFYLCAWSVLSLSFTEAFFGQGTRLTVV.

This clone came up once. J is TRBJ1-2 and V is TRBV28; no clear D gene. Germline-derived CDR1 and CDR2 are MDHEN and SYDVKM. CDR3 length: 10 residues. The V and J ends lost 8 bases and 5 bases respectively, with 6 bases between them. In DNA, the CDR3 is TGTGCCAGCGGGAGGTATGGCTACACCTTC. The encoded protein is CASGRYGYTF.